This T cell receptor beta chain was profiled in a study of T cell responses to AZD1222 COVID-19 vaccine. Generated by immunoSEQ multiplex PCR, the TCRdb table keeps only in-frame clones and is missing some. Among about 120,000 clones, 75% to 90% were seen once, and the ten largest hold roughly 3.7%. Study-wide results and caveats: Vaccine-associated CD4 TCRs ranged over spike, dominating at 160-218 and 743-854. Once two AZD1222 doses were given, Spike-specific TCR breadth and depth went up. The donor group comprised mostly white British people and more females; the analysis possibly underestimated clonal diversity.

For this clone: Its target is not known.

V gave up 7 bases and J gave up 4 bases, with 10 bases separating them. The CDR3 consists of 12 residues. Germline V gene lookup returns CDR1 MDHEN and CDR2 SYDVKM. This chain connects TRBV28 to TRBJ1-2; D is ambiguous. This specimen was peripheral blood, taken on day 0 of MenACWY control vaccination. This clonotype was sampled from an adult in good health. The CDR3 spells CASNSQAYGYTF. The CDR3 bases are TGTGCCAGCAATTCCCAGGCCTATGGCTACACCTTC.